The 20 T cell receptor beta chains below all came from one sample that was sequenced in a study of T cells in Graves' hyperthyroidism and ophthalmopathy. It was RNA transcripts that yielded the amplified TCR beta CDR3 regions. Primed by the HTBI set, a first-round RT-PCR was run on the TCR CDR3. MiXCR, run by TCRdb on the multiplex PCR reads, gives a single entry per CDR3 protein. Counted here are some 720,000 distinct CDR3 sequences, 16% occurring once; the ten biggest clones make up around 7.7%. Input material: blood. The receptor set was obtained from a man between 18 and 29 years old with Graves' hyperthyroidism.

There are many counts of this clonotype. The rearrangement joins TRBV7-2 to TRBJ2-1; 7 bases align to TRBD2. CDR1 and CDR2 from the germline V gene are SGHTA and FQGNSA. The CDR3 is made up of 15 amino acids. The V and J ends lost 2 bases and 7 bases, in that order; junction bases with no gene match: 8. Here the CDR3 reads CASSLLAGAWNEQFF. The CDR3 DNA reads TGTGCCAGCAGCTTATTGGCGGGAGCTTGGAATGAGCAGTTCTTC.

This clonotype has only a few counts. This chain uses TRBV19 with TRBJ2-1; D unclear. CDR1 LNHDA and CDR2 SQIVND come from the germline V gene (reference sequence). The germline V and J ends were trimmed by 6 bases and 6 bases, with 9 bases remaining between them. The CDR3 has 12 amino acids. CDR3 nucleotide sequence: TGTGCCAGTAGCTCGGTATTCAATGAGCAGTTCTTC. It codes for CASSSVFNEQFF.

The chain is built from TRBV7-9 and TRBJ1-1, with 7 bases fitting TRBD1. CDR1 is SEHNR, CDR2 FQNEAQ, per germline (reference sequence). The CDR3 contains 13 residues. Trimming cost V 5 bases and J 10 bases; bases outside gene matches: 10. The CDR3 region has the DNA TGTGCCAGCAGCCTAGGACAGGTCCGCCCAGCTTTCTTT. Translation gives CASSLGQVRPAFF.

This clonotype was seen more than once but under ten times. This rearrangement joins TRBV20-1 to TRBJ2-1, with TRBD1 matching 10 bases. Germline CDR1 DFQATT, CDR2 SNEGSKA (reference sequence). Trimming at V came to 5 bases and at J to 12 bases, leaving 13 bases not matched to a gene. This CDR3 is built from 14 residues. The CDR3 is CSAVTRTGGGRQFF. CDR3 sequence (DNA): TGCAGTGCTGTCACCCGGACAGGGGGGGGTCGGCAGTTCTTC.

At least ten counts were recorded for this clonotype. This chain uses TRBV12-3 or TRBV12-4 with TRBJ2-3, with TRBD2 identical over 7 bases. Trimming removed 5 bases from V and 4 bases from J; junction bases left unmatched: 6. This CDR3 is built from 14 residues. For the CDR3, the DNA is TGTGCCAGCAGTCGGACTAGAAGGGCAGATACGCAGTATTTT. It is translated as CASSRTRRADTQYF.

The rearrangement uses TRBV7-2 and TRBJ2-5; the match to TRBD2 covers 7 bases. J was trimmed by 9 bases and V by 2 bases; bases with no gene match: 12. Germline-derived CDR1 and CDR2 are SGHTA and FQGNSA. CDR3 length: 15 residues. Here the CDR3 DNA reads TGTGCCAGCAGCTTACTGACTAGCAGAAATATGCCCCAGTACTTC. It is translated as CASSLLTSRNMPQYF.

This clonotype occurred many times. V and J are TRBV30 and TRBJ2-1; D is perhaps TRBD2 (7 bases). In germline, CDR1 is GTSNPN, CDR2 SVGIG (reference sequence). The CDR3 length is 15 residues. With 5 bases removed from V and 4 bases from J, the gap between germline ends came to 18 bases. The CDR3 nucleotides are TGTGCCTGGGGGGAGGGAGGAGGGGGGTACAATGAGCAGTTCTTC. Protein sequence: CAWGEGGGGYNEQFF.

This clonotype showed up many times. V and J are TRBV28 and TRBJ2-3; D ambiguous. The CDR3 runs 13 residues. Per the germline V gene, CDR1 is MDHEN and CDR2 is SYDVKM. With 6 bases removed from V and 3 bases from J, the gap between germline ends came to 10 bases. The CDR3 bases are TGTGCCAGCAGAGAGAAAGCGACAGATACGCAGTATTTT. It yields the protein CASREKATDTQYF. The full variable domain, its missing parts supplied by reference TRBV28 and TRBJ2-3, is DVKVTQSSRYLVKRTGEKVFLECVQDMDHENMFWYRQDPGLGLRLIYFSYDVKMKEKGDIPEGYSVSREKKERFSLILESASTNQTSMYLCASREKATDTQYFGPGTRLTVL.

The sample holds many counts of this clonotype. Its ends do not fully match the called genes, so a read error is possible. The V and J genes are TRBV7-9 and TRBJ2-7; D not resolved. Germline V gene lookup returns CDR1 SEHNR and CDR2 FQNEAQ (reference sequence). The CDR3 contains 13 residues. The CDR3 spells CASSLGPYYEQYF. CDR3 sequence (DNA): TGTGCCAGCAGTTTAGGTCCGTACTACGAGCAGTACTTC. Full variable domain (remainder filled in from reference TRBV7-9 and TRBJ2-7): DTGVSQNPRHKITKRGQNVTFRCDPISEHNRLYWYRQTLGQGPEFLTYFQNEAQLEKSRLLSDRFSAERPKGSFSTLEIQRTEQGDSAMYLCASSLGPYYEQYFGPGTRLTVT.

The chain carries TRBV29-1 and TRBJ1-1; TRBD1 aligns across 7 bases. V dropped 4 bases and J dropped 2; count of bases not matched to a gene: 7. CDR3 length: 14 residues. From germline, CDR1 is SQVTM and CDR2 ANQGSEA. The CDR3 is CSVGVQGINTEAFF. CDR3 nucleotides: TGCAGCGTTGGAGTACAGGGGATAAACACTGAAGCTTTCTTT.

The sample holds a few counts of this clonotype. This chain uses TRBV6-2 or TRBV6-3 with TRBJ2-6; D uncertain. CDR3 size: 16 residues. V lost 6 bases and J lost 1, with 13 bases in between. Germline V lookup: CDR1 MNHEY, CDR2 SVGEGT. The CDR3 DNA reads as TGTGCCAGCAGCGATATTGGAGAGTCTGGGGCCAACGTCCTGACTTTC. Its translation is CASSDIGESGANVLTF.

On this clonotype itself: At one end the junction does not follow the germline gene, possibly because of a read error. The chain has TRBV14 and TRBJ2-1; no reliable D call. The CDR3 contains 13 residues. Looked up from germline, CDR1 is SGHDN and CDR2 is FVKESK. The CDR3 spells CVSSNVYTSEQFF. The CDR3 DNA follows: TGTGTCAGCAGCAACGTCTACACGAGTGAGCAGTTCTTC. Full variable domain (rest looked up from reference TRBV14 and TRBJ2-1): EAGVTQFPSHSVIEKGQTVTLRCDPISGHDNLYWYRRVMGKEIKFLLHFVKESKQDESGMPNNRFLAERTGGTYSTLKVQPAELEDSGVYFCVSSNVYTSEQFFGPGTRLTVL.

This clonotype appeared many times. The J gene is TRBJ2-3, the V gene TRBV6-2 or TRBV6-3, with no clear D. This CDR3 is built from 16 residues. V lost 6 bases and J 0 bases, leaving 16 bases between the germline ends. CDR1 is MNHEY, CDR2 SVGEGT, per germline. The CDR3 DNA reads as TGTGCCAGCAGCCTTCCTGAGGCGGCAAGCACAGATACGCAGTATTTT. Protein product: CASSLPEAASTDTQYF.

V is TRBV20-1 and J is TRBJ2-4; TRBD2 agrees at 7 bases. The CDR3 covers 11 residues. Trimming cost V 6 bases and J 8 bases; bases outside gene matches: 4. Looked up from germline, CDR1 is DFQATT and CDR2 is SNEGSKA (reference sequence). In DNA, the CDR3 is TGCAGTGCCCGTCGGGGGGACATTCAGTACTTC. Its translation is CSARRGDIQYF.

This clonotype was found many times. The V call is TRBV7-3, the J call TRBJ2-7; 7 bases agree with TRBD2. CDR1 and CDR2 (germline): SGHTA, FQGTGA. The CDR3 contains 14 residues. The J segment lost 4 bases and the V segment lost 8 bases, leaving 11 bases of the junction unmatched. CDR3: CASAPFVGGYEQYF. The CDR3 DNA reads TGTGCCAGCGCCCCGTTTGTCGGGGGGTACGAGCAGTACTTC. The full variable domain, completed using reference TRBV7-3 and TRBJ2-7, is GAGVSQTPSNKVTEKGKYVELRCDPISGHTALYWYRQSLGQGPEFLIYFQGTGAADDSGLPNDRFFAVRPEGSVSTLKIQRTERGDSAVYLCASAPFVGGYEQYFGPGTRLTVT.

V is TRBV4-3 and J is TRBJ1-4, with D tentatively TRBD1 (5 bases). Germline CDR1 LGHNA, CDR2 YSLEER. CDR3 length: 15 residues. Trimming removed 0 bases at V and 8 bases at J, with 13 bases between. CDR3 protein: CASSQEMRDGEKLFF. CDR3 sequence (DNA): TGCGCCAGCAGCCAAGAGATGCGGGACGGGGAAAAACTGTTTTTT.

V and J are TRBV25-1 and TRBJ2-3; 10 bases match TRBD2. With V trimmed by 3 bases and J by 5 bases, 8 bases remained unmatched. Germline CDR1 MGHDK, CDR2 SYGVNS. The CDR3 length is 16 residues. CDR3 residues: CASSDGASGRIDTQYF. As DNA, the CDR3 is TGTGCCAGCAGTGATGGGGCTAGCGGGAGAATAGATACGCAGTATTTT.

The V and J genes are TRBV19 and TRBJ2-7, with D perhaps matching TRBD1 or TRBD2 (6 bases each). V lost 3 bases to trimming and J lost 4 bases, with 13 bases between them. This CDR3 contains 14 residues. CDR1 and CDR2 from the germline V gene are LNHDA and SQIVND (reference sequence). CDR3 DNA sequence: TGTGCCAGTAGTATGCGACTAGGGGGTTACGAGCAGTACTTC. Translated: CASSMRLGGYEQYF.

The V call is TRBV5-1, the J call TRBJ2-1, with 12 bases lining up with TRBD2. The CDR3 spans 16 residues. V shed 5 bases, J shed 7 bases, and the junction held 10 bases outside the gene matches. The V gene's germline CDR1 is SGHRS and CDR2 YFSETQ. Here the CDR3 DNA reads TGCGCCAGCAGTGCCCGAGGACTAGCGGGAACAAATGAGCAGTTCTTC. Its protein product is CASSARGLAGTNEQFF.

This chain joins TRBV6-1 and TRBJ2-1; 8 bases align to TRBD2. The CDR3 is made up of 14 amino acids. J lost 9 bases, V lost 4 bases, and 8 bases had no gene match. The germline V gene has CDR1 MNHNS and CDR2 SASEGT. CDR3 bases: TGTGCCAGCAGTGCCGGGAGGGCCGTGGGTGAGCAGTTCTTC. Translating it yields CASSAGRAVGEQFF.